The present T cell receptor beta chain was sequenced within a study of OX40 agonist ivuxolimab in advanced cancers. CDR1 is SGHRS and CDR2 is YFSETQ in the germline V gene. The V gene end was trimmed by 5 bases and the J gene end by 2 bases; junction bases not matched to a gene: 9. The CDR3 has 18 residues. Profiling relied on immunoSEQ multiplex PCR, and the TCRdb table lists in-frame clones only, not all of them. The sample has around 29,000 clones, around 81% seen once. This receptor was taken from an adult with an advanced solid tumor such as melanoma, head and neck, liver or kidney cancer. The source was CD4+ or CD8+ T cells sorted from blood, collected in a trial of the OX40 agonist ivuxolimab. The chain combines TRBV5-1 with TRBJ2-1; 14 nucleotides match TRBD2. CDR3 DNA sequence: TGCGCCAGCAGAACCGGGACTAGCGGGAGAAAGGCCTACAATGAGCAGTTCTTC. Protein sequence: CASRTGTSGRKAYNEQFF.